This TCR beta chain is from a study of T-cell memory formation after mild COVID-19. Study context: There were largely donor-specific TCR clusters.

Study findings and constraints: Cross-reactive memory seemingly joined, as some responding clones were found in pre-infection memory. Clones that contracted clustered mainly in CM and EM if CD4+ and in EMRA if CD8+. Contracting clones from day 15 to 85 had balanced CD4/CD8; later expanders favoured CD4+.

In regard to this clonotype: What it binds is unknown.

V lost 3 bases, J lost 8 bases, and 7 bases lay in between. The germline V gene has CDR1 DFQATT and CDR2 SNEGSKA (reference sequence). The length of the CDR3 is 11 residues. One entry per CDR3 protein, called by TCRdb with MiXCR from the 5' RACE reads. The table has 250,000 to 300,000 distinct CDR3 sequences, 15% to 20% seen once. This receptor was identified in a man between 18 and 29 years old who had mild COVID-19 (a few samples of this study predate the infection). Cell type and time point are not known. Sequencing was done on a sample of PBMCs or a T cell subset sorted from them (not recorded which). The V and J genes are TRBV20-1 and TRBJ1-4; D is undetermined. CDR3 loop: CSARDLEKLFF. The DNA of the CDR3 is TGCAGTGCTAGGGACCTGGAAAAACTGTTTTTT.